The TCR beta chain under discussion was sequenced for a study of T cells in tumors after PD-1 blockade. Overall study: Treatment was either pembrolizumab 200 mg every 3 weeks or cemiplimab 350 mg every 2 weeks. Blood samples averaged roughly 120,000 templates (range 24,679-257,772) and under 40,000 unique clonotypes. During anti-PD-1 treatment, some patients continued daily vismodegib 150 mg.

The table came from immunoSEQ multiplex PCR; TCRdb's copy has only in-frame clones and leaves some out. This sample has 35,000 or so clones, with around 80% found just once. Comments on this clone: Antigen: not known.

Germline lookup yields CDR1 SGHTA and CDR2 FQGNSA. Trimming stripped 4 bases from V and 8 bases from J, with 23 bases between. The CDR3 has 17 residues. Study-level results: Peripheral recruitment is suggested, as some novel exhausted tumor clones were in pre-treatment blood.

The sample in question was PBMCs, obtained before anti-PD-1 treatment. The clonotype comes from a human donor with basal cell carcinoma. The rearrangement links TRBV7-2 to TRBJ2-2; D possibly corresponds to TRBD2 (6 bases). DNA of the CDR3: TGTGCCAGCAGCTCCCAAGGGACTGGCTCAATCGAGGGGGAGCTGTTTTTT. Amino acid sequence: CASSSQGTGSIEGELFF.